This passage covers 27 T cell receptor beta chains from one sample sequenced in a study of T cell responses to AZD1222 COVID-19 vaccine (dated by TCRdb to the early 2020s). The sample's time point label is to be understood as: baseline before first vaccination. The treatment or condition label, read with the paper, signifies: meningococcal conjugate vaccine given as trial control. Library method: the immunoSEQ multiplex PCR assay. TCRdb mirrors the immuneACCESS table, restricted to in-frame sequences. Some clones are absent from its copies; in checked studies, under half trace to an unresolved V gene, and the reason for the others is unknown. The sample table shows 150,000 to 200,000 clones, and around 92% are seen once. Around 4.4% of the sample comes from the top ten. The sample was peripheral blood, taken on day 0 of MenACWY control vaccination. The source of these receptors is an adult in good health.

Written as DNA, the CDR3 is TGTGCCAGCACGACAGGGAAAGATCCAAGATATGGCTACACCTTC. Translating gives CASTTGKDPRYGYTF. The chain couples TRBV2 to TRBJ1-2, with TRBD1 matching 7 bases. Germline V lookup: CDR1 SNHLY, CDR2 FYNNEI. This CDR3 is 15 amino acids long. V lost 7 bases to trimming and J lost 5 bases; unmatched junction nucleotides: 13.

The V call is TRBV28, the J call TRBJ1-5, with 10 bases fitting TRBD1. The CDR3 is 17 residues long. V dropped 6 bases and J dropped 0; count of bases not matched to a gene: 8. The germline CDR1 and CDR2 sequences are MDHEN and SYDVKM. For the CDR3, the DNA is TGTGCCAGCAGGAACCGGGACAGGGGCTATAGCAATCAGCCCCAGCATTTT. Amino acid sequence: CASRNRDRGYSNQPQHF.

This clone was found once. V gene TRBV19 combines with J gene TRBJ1-5, with D possibly TRBD1 on 5 matching bases. This CDR3 is 16 amino acids long. Germline V CDR1 and CDR2: LNHDA, SQIVND (reference sequence). V was clipped by 3 bases and J by 3 bases, with 15 bases between them. As DNA, the CDR3 is TGTGCCAGTAGTATCGGACCCCCAGGGAACAATCAGCCCCAGCATTTT. This codes for CASSIGPPGNNQPQHF. The variable domain in full, completed from reference TRBV19 and TRBJ1-5, reads DGGITQSPKYLFRKEGQNVTLSCEQNLNHDAMYWYRQDPGQGLRLIYYSQIVNDFQKGDIAEGYSVSREKKESFPLTVTSAQKNPTAFYLCASSIGPPGNNQPQHFGDGTRLSIL.

The CDR3 protein is CAWSRTSGDEQYF. The CDR3 bases are TGTGCCTGGAGCCGGACTAGCGGTGACGAGCAGTACTTC. This chain joins TRBV30 and TRBJ2-7; TRBD2 agrees at 10 bases. The CDR3 covers 13 residues. Germline assignment: CDR1 GTSNPN and CDR2 SVGIG (reference sequence). The V and J ends lost 3 bases and 5 bases, in that order; junction bases with no gene match: 4.

This chain joins TRBV3-1 (or the pseudogene TRBV3-2) and TRBJ2-7; D possibly corresponds to TRBD2 (7 bases). This CDR3 has 19 amino acids. V was cut by 0 bases and J by 3 bases, with 24 bases left in between. The V gene's germline CDR1 is LGHDT and CDR2 YNNKEL (reference sequence). The DNA for the CDR3 is TGTGCCAGCAGCCAAGACATGGAGGGGGGGCAGCGGGGCCTCTACGAGCAGTACTTC. Protein sequence: CASSQDMEGGQRGLYEQYF.

This chain links TRBV11-2 with TRBJ2-1, with 15 bases matching TRBD2. The V gene end was trimmed by 1 base and the J gene end by 6 bases; junction bases not matched to a gene: 10. The CDR3 has 19 amino acids. CDR1 is SGHAT, CDR2 FQNNGV, per germline. This chain's CDR3 is CASSLGTSGRGRLGNEQFF. CDR3 nucleotides: TGTGCCAGCAGCTTAGGGACTAGCGGGAGGGGCAGGTTGGGCAATGAGCAGTTCTTC.

The chain uses TRBV11-2 and TRBJ2-2, with D tentatively TRBD2 (5 bases). This CDR3 spans 15 amino acids. V shed 7 bases and J shed 6 bases, with 18 bases lying between them. Germline values: CDR1 SGHAT, CDR2 FQNNGV. The CDR3 DNA is TGTGCCAGCACCCCGAGGGCCAGGTCGGCCGGGGAGCTGTTTTTT. Its translation: CASTPRARSAGELFF.

V and J are TRBV2 and TRBJ2-3, with D possibly being TRBD1 or TRBD2 (5 bases each). In germline, CDR1 is SNHLY, CDR2 FYNNEI. The CDR3 loop spans 14 amino acids. V dropped 1 base and J dropped 10 bases, with 15 bases sitting between them. As DNA, the CDR3 is TGTGCCAGCAGTGAAGGGGACGCAGGTAGAGCGCAGTATTTT. It yields the protein CASSEGDAGRAQYF.

The V call is TRBV9, the J call TRBJ2-2, with TRBD2 matching 7 bases. The CDR3 sequence is 16 residues long. The V and J ends lost 0 bases and 1 base, in that order; junction bases with no gene match: 3. Germline loops: CDR1 SGDLS, CDR2 YYNGEE. The CDR3 loop reads CASSVVASGNTGELFF. CDR3 bases: TGTGCCAGCAGCGTAGTCGCTAGCGGGAACACCGGGGAGCTGTTTTTT.

The genes are TRBV15 and TRBJ2-7, with TRBD2 matching 8 bases. The CDR3 is made up of 15 amino acids. Germline V CDR1 and CDR2: LNHNV, YYDKDF (reference sequence). With 2 bases clipped from V and 0 bases from J, the junction kept 3 bases outside the gene matches. The CDR3 loop is CATSRPSGSSYEQYF. The CDR3 DNA is TGTGCCACCAGCAGACCGAGCGGGAGCTCCTACGAGCAGTACTTC.

CDR3 sequence reads: CASRSDRVYGNTIYF. The CDR3 DNA sequence: TGTGCCAGCCGGTCGGACAGGGTCTATGGAAACACCATATATTTT. This chain uses TRBV6-6 with TRBJ1-3; TRBD1 aligns across 8 bases. Germline CDR1 and CDR2: MNHNY and SVGAGI (reference sequence). The CDR3 is 15 amino acids. V lost 8 bases to trimming and J lost 3 bases; unmatched junction nucleotides: 9.

This sequence joins TRBV5-6 and TRBJ1-3; unclear D gene. Germline V CDR1 and CDR2: SGHDT, YYEEEE. The CDR3 runs 15 residues. The V end lost 4 bases, the J end lost 0 bases, and 11 bases lay between the germline ends. CDR3 nucleotide sequence: TGTGCCAGCAGCCGCGGGTTCCCCTCTGGAAACACCATATATTTT. Its protein is CASSRGFPSGNTIYF. The full variable domain, rest sourced from reference TRBV5-6 and TRBJ1-3, is DAGVTQSPTHLIKTRGQQVTLRCSPKSGHDTVSWYQQALGQGPQFIFQYYEEEERQRGNFPDRFSGHQFPNYSSELNVNALLLGDSALYLCASSRGFPSGNTIYFGEGSWLTVV.

The CDR3 protein is CASSSTSGNTIYF. CDR3 sequence (DNA): TGTGCCAGCAGCTCTACGAGTGGAAACACCATATATTTT. This chain links TRBV11-1 with TRBJ1-3; D is ambiguous. The V and J ends lost 4 bases and 3 bases respectively, with 7 bases between them. From germline, CDR1 is SGHAT and CDR2 FQDESV (reference sequence). The CDR3 is made up of 13 amino acids. Based on the CDR3 plus reference TRBV11-1 and TRBJ1-3, the full variable domain is EAEVAQSPRYKITEKSQAVAFWCDPISGHATLYWYRQILGQGPELLVQFQDESVVDDSQLPKDRFSAERLKGVDSTLKIQPAELGDSAMYLCASSSTSGNTIYFGEGSWLTVV.

This clone was seen a single time. The rearrangement joins TRBV7-9 to TRBJ2-7, with 8 bases identical to TRBD2. CDR1 is SEHNR, CDR2 FQNEAQ, per germline (reference sequence). The CDR3 is 15 residues long. V shed 0 bases and J 4 bases; nucleotides not matched to a gene: 5. The CDR3 protein is CASSLARSGSYEQYF. The CDR3 region has the DNA TGTGCCAGCAGCTTAGCGCGGAGCGGGAGTTACGAGCAGTACTTC.

The chain carries TRBV9 and TRBJ2-7; 7 bases are a match to TRBD1. Trimming removed 4 bases from V and 5 bases from J; junction bases left unmatched: 9. This CDR3 is built from 14 residues. Germline assignment: CDR1 SGDLS and CDR2 YYNGEE. The CDR3 loop reads CASSPFTGDNEQYF. The CDR3 DNA follows: TGTGCCAGCAGCCCTTTCACAGGGGACAACGAGCAGTACTTC.

The rearrangement links TRBV19 to TRBJ1-2; D is perhaps TRBD1 (6 bases). V was clipped by 3 bases and J by 4 bases, with 12 bases between them. CDR3 length: 14 amino acids. CDR1 LNHDA and CDR2 SQIVND come from the germline V gene (reference sequence). The CDR3 DNA reads TGTGCCAGTAGTATCCTAACAGGGTTCTATGGCTACACCTTC. As protein: CASSILTGFYGYTF.

The chain combines TRBV9 with TRBJ1-6; no firm D call. The CDR3 loop spans 13 amino acids. V was cut by 0 bases and J by 9 bases, with 7 bases left in between. Germline-derived CDR1 and CDR2 are SGDLS and YYNGEE. The CDR3 DNA follows: TGTGCCAGCAGCGTAGCTGAGTTTTCACCCCTCCACTTT. Its protein product is CASSVAEFSPLHF.

A single count supports this clone. The J gene is TRBJ1-2, the V gene TRBV6-1; D gene ambiguous. The CDR3 is 15 amino acids. Germline values: CDR1 MNHNS, CDR2 SASEGT. Between the trimmed V and J ends, which lost 3 bases and 4 bases, there was a span of 15 bases. The CDR3 nucleotides read TGTGCCAGCAGTGACCGACGGCGAGTAGGCTATGGCTACACCTTC. Translating it yields CASSDRRRVGYGYTF.

The chain uses TRBV9 and TRBJ2-7, with 8 positions matching TRBD1. Germline V gives CDR1 SGDLS, CDR2 YYNGEE. Trimming cost V 3 bases and J 2 bases; bases outside gene matches: 4. The CDR3 is 14 amino acids. CDR3 sequence (DNA): TGTGCCAGCAGCGGGACAGGGCCCCCCTACGAGCAGTACTTC. This translates into CASSGTGPPYEQYF.

In nucleotides, the CDR3 is TGTGCCACCAGCAGAGATTACAACAATCAGCCCCAGCATTTT. It yields the protein CATSRDYNNQPQHF. V gene TRBV15 combines with J gene TRBJ1-5, with unresolved D. The CDR3 runs to 14 residues. CDR1 and CDR2 from the germline V gene are LNHNV and YYDKDF (reference sequence). V was clipped by 0 bases and J by 3 bases, with 6 bases between them.

The genes are TRBV3-1 (or the pseudogene TRBV3-2) and TRBJ2-3; possible D gene TRBD1, 6 bases. CDR3 length: 15 residues. V lost 4 bases to trimming and J lost 4 bases, with 15 bases between them. Germline CDR1 and CDR2: LGHDT and YNNKEL (reference sequence). This CDR3 reads CASSRLTGSADTQYF. The DNA for the CDR3 is TGTGCCAGCAGCCGACTAACAGGGAGTGCAGATACGCAGTATTTT.

J is TRBJ1-1 and V is TRBV6-5, with 7 bases matching TRBD1. The V gene end was trimmed by 11 bases and the J gene end by 6 bases; junction bases not matched to a gene: 18. The germline gives CDR1 MNHEY, CDR2 SVGAGI. This CDR3 has 15 residues. This chain's CDR3 is CARNGGRGLGAEAFF. The CDR3 nucleotides read TGTGCCCGCAACGGGGGGAGGGGGCTGGGGGCTGAAGCTTTCTTT.

This chain uses TRBV5-1 with TRBJ2-5, with 12 bases lining up with TRBD2. Germline V gene data show CDR1 as SGHRS and CDR2 as YFSETQ. J lost 1 base, V lost 6 bases, and 4 bases had no gene match. This CDR3 region has 15 residues. CDR3 sequence reads: CASTSTSGSQETQYF. In DNA, the CDR3 is TGCGCCAGCACCTCGACTAGCGGGAGCCAAGAGACCCAGTACTTC.

This rearrangement joins TRBV7-3 to TRBJ1-1, with D possibly matching TRBD1 (5 bases). The CDR3 contains 17 residues. Germline V gives CDR1 SGHTA, CDR2 FQGTGA. With 5 bases removed from V and 5 bases from J, the gap between germline ends came to 24 bases. This CDR3 is CASSGRSGPSGWTEAFF. DNA of the CDR3: TGTGCCAGCAGCGGGCGTTCGGGGCCCTCTGGATGGACTGAAGCTTTCTTT.

The chain carries TRBV7-7 and TRBJ2-2, with 12 bases that match TRBD2. The trim removed 5 bases at V and 3 bases at J, leaving 4 bases unmatched. The CDR3 consists of 16 residues. Looked up from germline, CDR1 is SSHAT and CDR2 is FNYEAQ (reference sequence). CDR3 loop: CASSETSGSYTGELFF. DNA of the CDR3: TGTGCCAGCAGCGAGACTAGCGGGAGTTACACCGGGGAGCTGTTTTTT.

The J gene is TRBJ2-2, the V gene TRBV5-6, with 9 bases that match TRBD1. This CDR3 comprises 15 residues. Germline V lookup: CDR1 SGHDT, CDR2 YYEEEE. V was clipped by 1 base and J by 6 bases; unmatched bases: 4. The CDR3 protein is CASSLIRQGAGELFF. CDR3 DNA sequence: TGTGCCAGCAGCTTGATTAGACAGGGGGCCGGGGAGCTGTTTTTT.

The J gene is TRBJ2-5, the V gene TRBV7-3; no reliable D call. Trimming pared 0 bases from V and 3 bases from J, leaving 5 bases between. Germline CDR1 and CDR2: SGHTA and FQGTGA. This CDR3 is built from 13 residues. CDR3 in DNA: TGTGCCAGCAGCTTAACAACCAAAGAGACCCAGTACTTC. Translating it yields CASSLTTKETQYF.